This TCR beta chain appears in the sequencing data of a study of HIV-infected children after antiretroviral therapy interruption. Study summary: Continuous-treatment samples came from weeks 0, 48 and 150.

The CDR3 is 16 residues long. Germline-derived CDR1 and CDR2 are KGHDR and SFDVKD. Trimming removed 0 bases from V and 2 bases from J, with 13 bases in between. Treatment noted: PENTA 11 planned treatment interruption arm or continuous ART arm. This clonotype was detected ten times or more. Unique molecular identifiers were included in an RNA-based 3' RACE TCR library. TCRdb fed the 3' RACE reads into MiXCR, producing one record per CDR3 protein. This table has about 89,000 distinct CDR3 sequences, 6.9% appearing once. The sequence derives from a pool of human donors with HIV. This chain joins TRBV24-1 and TRBJ2-7; the D call may be TRBD1 or TRBD2 (6 bases each). Here the sequenced sample was CD45RA+ CD4+ T cells from PBMCs, pooled from several time points, taken from a donor given antiretroviral therapy, either interrupted or continuous. Subset indicated: naive CD4+ CD45RA+ CD45RO- T cells. The CDR3 sequence is CATSDLVAGEAYEQYF. CDR3 DNA: TGTGCCACCAGTGATTTGGTGGCAGGGGAGGCCTACGAGCAGTACTTC.